The 17 T cell receptor beta chains presented below share a single source sample, sequenced in a study of T cells expressing NK-cell markers. TCRdb reprocessed the 5' RACE reads and reports one entry per CDR3 protein, with no DNA. With some 120,000 distinct CDR3 sequences in the sample, the ten largest clones hold 18%. Sequenced: blood T cells: a sorted CD56 or NKG2C T cell subset, CD4+ or CD8+ T cells, or bulk PBMC T cells (not recorded which). The receptors were gathered from a woman aged 18-70 years in good health.

This rearrangement joins TRBV4-1 to TRBJ2-1; TCRdb calls TRBD2, which cannot be checked without DNA. Per the germline V gene, CDR1 is MGHRA and CDR2 is YSYEKL. This CDR3 spans 15 amino acids. CDR3 loop: CASSQEQREGLEQFF.

The chain joins TRBV19 to TRBJ2-3; TCRdb's D call, TRBD1, is unchecked because there is no DNA. CDR1 LNHDA and CDR2 SQIVND come from the germline V gene (reference sequence). The CDR3 loop spans 15 amino acids. The CDR3 loop reads CASSTGGVSTDTQYF.

The V call is TRBV6-5, the J call TRBJ2-2. The CDR3 totals 13 residues. Germline V gene sequence: CDR1 MNHEY, CDR2 SVGAGI. CDR3 in amino acids: CASSYSEPGELFF.

The chain combines TRBV7-9 with TRBJ1-1; TCRdb's D gene call, TRBD1, goes unchecked for lack of DNA. The CDR3 loop spans 14 amino acids. Germline V gene sequence: CDR1 SEHNR, CDR2 FQNEAQ (reference sequence). CDR3 protein: CASRSGAMNTEAFF.

The CDR3 reads CASSPWTSGGTDTQYF. The V call is TRBV27, the J call TRBJ2-3; TCRdb names TRBD2, which stays unverified in the absence of DNA. The germline V gene encodes CDR1 MNHEY and CDR2 SMNVEV (reference sequence). The CDR3 runs to 16 residues.

The V gene is TRBV6-4, the J gene TRBJ2-3; TCRdb gives TRBD1 as the D gene, but with no DNA this cannot be confirmed. The germline V gene encodes CDR1 MRHNA and CDR2 SNTAGT. This CDR3 region has 15 residues. The CDR3 reads CASSEVRGAADTQYF.

This chain uses TRBV24-1 with TRBJ2-3. From germline, CDR1 is KGHDR and CDR2 SFDVKD. The CDR3 loop spans 12 amino acids. CDR3 in amino acids: CATSPMGDTQYF.

The chain employs TRBV6-2 or TRBV6-3 and TRBJ2-7; no DNA is available, so the TRBD2 call from TCRdb remains unchecked. The CDR3 contains 16 residues. Germline V CDR1 and CDR2: MNHEY, SVGEGT. This CDR3 reads CASSYFLAGGDYEQYF.

This chain connects TRBV20-1 to TRBJ1-1; TCRdb's assignment of TRBD1 cannot be checked, as there is no DNA. The CDR3 runs to 12 residues. Germline assignment: CDR1 DFQATT and CDR2 SNEGSKA (reference sequence). This chain's CDR3 is CSARTGTGEAFF.

CDR3 amino acids: CASSLVLGGLDNEQFF. This chain connects TRBV5-1 to TRBJ2-1; absent DNA, TCRdb's TRBD2 call cannot be checked. The CDR3 extends over 16 amino acids. The germline V gene has CDR1 SGHRS and CDR2 YFSETQ.

This clonotype ranks as large in terms of frequency. J is TRBJ2-2 and V is TRBV4-3; TCRdb reports TRBD2, a call that lacks DNA to check it against. The CDR3 is 14 amino acids. Germline V gene sequence: CDR1 LGHNA, CDR2 YSLEER. The CDR3 reads CASSQESGTGELFF.

The rearrangement joins TRBV10-3 to TRBJ1-3. CDR3 length equals 13 residues. Germline assignment: CDR1 ENHRY and CDR2 SYGVKD. CDR3 region: CAIRPFVGNTIYF.

Here the CDR3 reads CASSQDQEDNSNTQYF. V and J are TRBV4-3 and TRBJ2-3; TCRdb names TRBD1, which stays unverified in the absence of DNA. CDR1 LGHNA and CDR2 YSLEER come from the germline V gene. The CDR3 totals 16 residues.

The chain combines TRBV23-1 with TRBJ1-6; TCRdb's D gene call, TRBD1, goes unchecked for lack of DNA. TRBV23-1 is an open reading frame whose function is uncertain. This CDR3 has 12 residues. The CDR3 loop reads CASGGGGSPLHF.

The J gene is TRBJ2-7, the V gene TRBV7-2; TCRdb reports TRBD2, a call that lacks DNA to check it against. The germline V gene encodes CDR1 SGHTA and CDR2 FQGNSA. This CDR3 spans 14 amino acids. Here the CDR3 reads CASSLYPLSYEQYF.

The rearrangement uses TRBV5-1 and TRBJ2-5; without DNA, the TCRdb call of TRBD2 cannot be checked. This CDR3 comprises 15 residues. In germline, CDR1 is SGHRS, CDR2 YFSETQ. The CDR3 spells CASSTTSGGQETQYF.

This chain uses TRBV27 with TRBJ1-1. CDR1 and CDR2 (germline): MNHEY, SMNVEV (reference sequence). This CDR3 comprises 13 residues. The CDR3 spells CASSLGTSAEAFF.